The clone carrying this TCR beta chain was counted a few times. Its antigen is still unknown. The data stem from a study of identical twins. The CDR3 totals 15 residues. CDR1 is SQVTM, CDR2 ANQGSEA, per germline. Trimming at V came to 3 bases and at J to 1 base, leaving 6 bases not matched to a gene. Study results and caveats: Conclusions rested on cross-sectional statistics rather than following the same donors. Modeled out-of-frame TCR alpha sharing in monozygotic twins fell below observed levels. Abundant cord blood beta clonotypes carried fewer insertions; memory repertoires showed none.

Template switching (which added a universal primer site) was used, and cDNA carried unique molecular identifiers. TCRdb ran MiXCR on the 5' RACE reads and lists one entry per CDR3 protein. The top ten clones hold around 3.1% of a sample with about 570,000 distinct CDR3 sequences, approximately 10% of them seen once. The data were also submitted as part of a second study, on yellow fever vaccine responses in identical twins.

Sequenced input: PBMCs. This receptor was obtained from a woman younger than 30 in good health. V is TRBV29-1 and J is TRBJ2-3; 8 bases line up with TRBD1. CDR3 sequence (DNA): TGCAGCGTTGATCAGGGGGCTAGGGGCACAGATACGCAGTATTTT. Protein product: CSVDQGARGTDTQYF.